These 12 T cell receptor beta chains came from one sample sequenced in a study of cytomegalovirus exposure and HLA in healthy donors (dated by TCRdb to about 2017). Library creation used the immunoSEQ multiplex PCR assay. The multiplex PCR relied on a mix of 60 forward primers for TCR Vbeta segments and 13 reverse primers for TCR Jbeta segments. Here the immuneACCESS table is served through TCRdb, limited to in-frame sequences with V and J called. Missing clones are a known gap in these copies; in checked studies unresolved V genes cover under half, and the rest lacks a known reason. For this sample the table gives about 200,000 clones, of which 82% were detected only once. The biggest ten clones account for 6.5% of the sample. Sequencing was performed on PBMCs. The source of these receptors is a woman aged 45-65 years in good health and CMV-seropositive.

The chain combines TRBV5-4 with TRBJ2-5; 8 nucleotides line up with TRBD2. The better agreement between TRBJ2-7 and the DNA end casts doubt on the J call. Germline values: CDR1 SGHNT, CDR2 YYREEE (reference sequence). The CDR3 runs 16 residues. The CDR3 loop reads CASSLGRLAGIYEQYF. The CDR3 coding sequence is TGTGCCAGCAGCTTGGGGCGATTAGCGGGAATCTACGAGCAGTACTTC.

This chain joins TRBV18 and TRBJ1-2; possibly TRBD1 for D (6 bases). The CDR3 is made up of 14 amino acids. In germline, CDR1 is KGHSH, CDR2 LQKENI. V gave up 6 bases and J gave up 4 bases, with 15 bases separating them. The CDR3 sequence: CASSQSGTSYGYTF. As DNA, the CDR3 is TGTGCCAGCTCGCAATCTGGGACAAGCTATGGCTACACCTTC.

This chain links TRBV9 with TRBJ2-5, with 9 nucleotides matching TRBD2. The CDR3 covers 15 residues. V gave up 3 bases and J gave up 4 bases; unmatched junction bases: 7. Germline assignment: CDR1 SGDLS and CDR2 YYNGEE. In DNA form, the CDR3 reads TGTGCCAGCAGCGCGACTAGCGGTTTCTCAGAGACCCAGTACTTC. Its translation is CASSATSGFSETQYF.

V gene TRBV5-1 combines with J gene TRBJ2-7; a possible D gene is TRBD1 (8 bases). The CDR3 has 14 amino acids. From germline, CDR1 is SGHRS and CDR2 YFSETQ. The V end was cut by 7 bases, the J end by 0 bases, with 14 bases between. CDR3 amino acids: CASQQGGDSYEQYF. CDR3 bases: TGCGCCAGCCAACAGGGGGGGGACTCCTACGAGCAGTACTTC.

This CDR3 reads CASSSGTGFIGELFF. Here the CDR3 DNA reads TGTGCCAGCAGCTCCGGGACAGGGTTTATCGGGGAGCTGTTTTTT. V usage is TRBV6-6 and J usage is TRBJ2-2, with 9 bases matching TRBD1. This CDR3 has 15 residues. Germline CDR1 is MNHNY and CDR2 is SVGAGI (reference sequence). Losses at the gene ends were 6 bases for V and 7 bases for J; bases not matched to a gene: 9.

This chain connects TRBV5-1 to TRBJ2-3; 7 bases line up with TRBD2. The ends lost 0 bases at V and 2 bases at J; junction bases unmatched: 6. This CDR3 is built from 16 residues. Per the germline V gene, CDR1 is SGHRS and CDR2 is YFSETQ. The DNA of the CDR3 is TGCGCCAGCAGCTTGGGGCTAGCGGAACTCACAGATACGCAGTATTTT. Its protein is CASSLGLAELTDTQYF. The full variable domain, rest sourced from reference TRBV5-1 and TRBJ2-3, is KAGVTQTPRYLIKTRGQQVTLSCSPISGHRSVSWYQQTPGQGLQFLFEYFSETQRNKGNFPGRFSGRQFSNSRSEMNVSTLELGDSALYLCASSLGLAELTDTQYFGPGTRLTVL.

The chain combines TRBV25-1 with TRBJ1-4; D is perhaps TRBD1 (5 bases). V was trimmed by 3 bases and J by 0 bases, leaving 8 bases between them. CDR3 length equals 15 residues. Germline V gene data show CDR1 as MGHDK and CDR2 as SYGVNS. CDR3 sequence (DNA): TGTGCCAGCAGTGACCGGGGGGCAACTAATGAAAAACTGTTTTTT. Encoded protein: CASSDRGATNEKLFF.

The chain uses TRBV7-2 and TRBJ2-2, with a possible D match to TRBD1 (6 bases). The CDR3 covers 17 residues. The V gene lost 2 bases and the J gene lost 1 base, with 14 bases spanning the gap. Germline assignment: CDR1 SGHTA and CDR2 FQGNSA. CDR3 sequence reads: CASSLIVGTRNTGELFF. The CDR3 nucleotides are TGTGCCAGCAGCTTAATTGTTGGGACACGGAACACCGGGGAGCTGTTTTTT.

The chain uses TRBV9 and TRBJ2-1; 11 bases are shared with TRBD2. CDR1 is SGDLS and CDR2 is YYNGEE in the germline V gene. CDR3 length equals 15 residues. V lost 4 bases, J lost 7 bases, and 7 bases stayed unmatched. CDR3 DNA sequence: TGTGCCAGCAGCCCGACTAGCGGGGTAAGGAATGAGCAGTTCTTC. Encoded protein: CASSPTSGVRNEQFF.

V is TRBV23-1 and J is TRBJ1-5; D perhaps matches TRBD1 (6 bases). TRBV23-1 is designated an ORF whose function remains uncertain. This CDR3 spans 19 amino acids. V lost 0 bases and J lost 2, with 20 bases in between. The CDR3 nucleotides are TGCGCCAGCAGTCAATCCTCGAGGTACAGGGCTTACGGCAATCAGCCCCAGCATTTT. Encoded protein: CASSQSSRYRAYGNQPQHF.

The genes are TRBV15 and TRBJ1-5; tentatively, D is TRBD1 (5 bases). Looked up from germline, CDR1 is LNHNV and CDR2 is YYDKDF (reference sequence). The CDR3 extends over 15 amino acids. Between the trimmed V and J ends, which lost 1 base and 6 bases, there was a span of 13 bases. The CDR3 region has the DNA TGTGCCACCAGCAGAGGCAGTAGGGGTTTTCAGCCCCAGCATTTT. Its translation: CATSRGSRGFQPQHF.

In the case of this clone: This CDR3 is also generated by other DNA sequences in the sample. The chain has TRBV15 and TRBJ2-1; no firm D call. CDR1 LNHNV and CDR2 YYDKDF come from the germline V gene (reference sequence). CDR3 size: 11 residues. Trimming took off 6 bases at V and 4 bases at J, with 4 bases between the two ends. The CDR3 here is CATRQYNEQFF. In DNA form, the CDR3 reads TGTGCCACCAGACAATACAATGAGCAGTTCTTC.